Listed below are T cell receptor beta chains from one sample, sequenced in a study of cytomegalovirus exposure and HLA in healthy donors. Profiling relied on immunoSEQ multiplex PCR, and the TCRdb table lists in-frame clones only, not all of them. The table records some 150,000 clones, roughly 91% of them present only once. Specimen: PBMCs. The source of these receptors is a woman between 18 and 29 years old in good health and CMV-seropositive. CDR3s include the opening cysteine and the closing phenylalanine or tryptophan. D genes are given only for firm matches. Clone size, where shown, is once, few, many, or a class for clones that have expanded.

clone_size j_call d_call v_call cdr3_aa cdr3_nt
- TRBJ2-7 - TRBV28 CASSFTGVGYEQYF TGTGCCAGCAGTTTTACGGGAGTTGGCTACGAGCAGTACTTC
- TRBJ2-7 TRBD2 TRBV5-8 CASKPSGKFYSYEQYF TGTGCCAGCAAGCCTAGCGGAAAATTTTACTCCTACGAGCAGTACTTC
- TRBJ2-3 TRBD2 TRBV7-3 CASGTSGSRSRTDTQYF TGTGCCAGCGGGACTAGCGGGAGTAGAAGTAGAACAGATACGCAGTATTTT
- TRBJ1-1 - TRBV7-6 CASSGSGDYTEAFF TGTGCCAGCAGCGGTTCGGGGGATTACACTGAAGCTTTCTTT
- TRBJ2-3 - TRBV5-4 CASSLSLGATDTQYF TGTGCCAGCAGCTTGTCCCTTGGGGCGACAGATACGCAGTATTTT
- TRBJ2-5 TRBD2 TRBV30 CAWSARTSGLQETQYF TGTGCCTGGAGTGCTCGGACTAGCGGACTACAAGAGACCCAGTACTTC
- TRBJ2-3 TRBD2 TRBV4-1 CASSPLAGGGTDTQYF TGCGCCAGCAGCCCATTAGCGGGAGGGGGCACAGATACGCAGTATTTT
- TRBJ1-2 - TRBV7-8 CASSSPGRGGYTF TGTGCCAGCAGCTCCCCAGGGAGGGGTGGCTACACCTTC
- TRBJ2-5 TRBD2 TRBV11-1 CASRLGLAGGNQETQYF TGTGCCAGCCGCTTAGGGCTAGCGGGAGGTAACCAAGAGACCCAGTACTTC
- TRBJ2-3 TRBD1 TRBV5-1 CASSWGAGGGTDTQYF TGCGCCAGCAGCTGGGGGGCAGGGGGCGGCACAGATACGCAGTATTTT
- TRBJ2-7 - TRBV11-2 CASSLGADEQYF TGTGCCAGCAGCTTAGGTGCAGACGAGCAGTACTTC
- TRBJ2-3 TRBD2 TRBV7-8 CASSSVLAGYTDTQYF TGTGCCAGCAGCTCAGTTCTAGCGGGGTACACAGATACGCAGTATTTT
few TRBJ2-7 TRBD2 TRBV7-2 CASSPRTSTQSGYEQYF TGTGCCAGCAGCCCCCGGACTAGCACTCAAAGTGGTTACGAGCAGTACTTC
- TRBJ1-5 - TRBV30 CAWKTGPYQPQHF TGTGCCTGGAAGACAGGTCCTTATCAGCCCCAGCATTTT
- TRBJ2-7 - TRBV18 CASSPPAVTPRDSYEQYF TGTGCCAGCTCACCACCGGCGGTAACGCCGCGAGACTCCTACGAGCAGTACTTC
- TRBJ2-7 TRBD2 TRBV15 CATSSERGGTYEQYF TGTGCCACCAGCAGCGAGCGGGGGGGGACTTACGAGCAGTACTTC
few TRBJ2-2 - TRBV6-4 CASSDSFTGELFF TGTGCCAGCAGTGACAGCTTCACCGGGGAGCTGTTTTTT
- TRBJ2-5 TRBD2 TRBV7-2 CASSLVRAGVIETQYF TGTGCCAGCAGCTTAGTTAGAGCGGGAGTTATTGAGACCCAGTACTTC
- TRBJ2-1 TRBD2 TRBV5-1 CASSLDLAGPYNEQFF TGCGCCAGCAGCTTGGATCTAGCGGGACCCTACAATGAGCAGTTCTTC
- TRBJ2-2 - TRBV12-5 CASGLRVESGELFF TGTGCTAGTGGTTTACGGGTGGAGTCCGGGGAGCTGTTTTTT
once TRBJ2-1 TRBD2 TRBV6-1 CASSRTSGDYNEQFF TGTGCCAGCAGTCGGACTAGCGGAGACTACAATGAGCAGTTCTTC
- TRBJ1-4 TRBD1 TRBV28 CASSYWTGDNEKLFF TGTGCCAGCAGTTACTGGACAGGGGATAATGAAAAACTGTTTTTT
- TRBJ2-2 TRBD2 TRBV9 CASSVGASGRNTGELFF TGTGCCAGCAGCGTAGGAGCTAGCGGGAGAAACACCGGGGAGCTGTTTTTT
- TRBJ2-1 TRBD2 TRBV25-1 CASSEYLGTTISDEQFF TGTGCCAGCAGTGAATATTTGGGGACTACCATATCTGATGAGCAGTTCTTC
- TRBJ2-7 - TRBV19 CASSKGALSYEQYF TGTGCCAGTAGTAAAGGGGCTCTCTCCTACGAGCAGTACTTC
- TRBJ2-3 TRBD2 TRBV27 CASSFGGRGTDTQYF TGTGCCAGCAGTTTTGGCGGGAGGGGCACAGATACGCAGTATTTT
once TRBJ2-5 TRBD2 TRBV25-1 CASSDRRGETQYF TGTGCCAGCAGTGACCGGCGGGGGGAGACCCAGTACTTC
once TRBJ1-2 TRBD1 TRBV9 CASSAPTGPYGYTF TGTGCCAGCAGCGCCCCGACAGGGCCCTATGGCTACACCTTC
once TRBJ1-1 - TRBV5-1 CASSLEGVTEAFF TGCGCCAGCAGCTTGGAAGGGGTCACTGAAGCTTTCTTT
- TRBJ2-1 TRBD1 TRBV5-5 CASSSYGTGDWDEQFF TGTGCCAGCAGCTCCTATGGGACAGGAGATTGGGATGAGCAGTTCTTC
- TRBJ2-7 - TRBV18 CASSPPVRYHEQYF TGTGCCAGCTCACCACCCGTCCGGTACCACGAGCAGTACTTC
- TRBJ2-2 TRBD2 TRBV4-3 CASSQGSEREGTGELFF TGCGCCAGCAGCCAAGGATCCGAGCGGGAGGGGACCGGGGAGCTGTTTTTT
- TRBJ1-2 - TRBV5-6 CASSPSFRDGYTF TGTGCCAGCAGCCCATCATTCAGGGATGGCTACACCTTC
- TRBJ2-1 TRBD2 TRBV7-2 CASSFTSGGNEQFF TGTGCCAGCAGCTTTACTAGCGGGGGTAATGAGCAGTTCTTC
- TRBJ2-2 TRBD2 TRBV28 CASSDSVGLANTGELFF TGTGCCAGCAGTGATAGTGTCGGACTAGCGAACACCGGGGAGCTGTTTTTT
- TRBJ2-3 - TRBV5-6 CASSLRGTTDTQYF TGTGCCAGCAGCTTGCGCGGGACCACAGATACGCAGTATTTT
- TRBJ1-1 - TRBV7-2 CASSPPRGGGEAFF TGTGCCAGCAGCCCCCCCCGCGGCGGGGGTGAAGCTTTCTTT
- TRBJ1-2 - TRBV19 CASTTLGLLYGYTF TGTGCCAGTACCACATTGGGGCTACTCTATGGCTACACCTTC
- TRBJ2-7 TRBD1 TRBV4-3 CASSPRTGYREEQYF TGCGCCAGCAGCCCCCGGACAGGGTATCGGGAGGAGCAGTACTTC
few TRBJ1-5 - TRBV30 CAWSSGTRNQPQHF TGTGCCTGGAGTTCCGGGACAAGGAATCAGCCCCAGCATTTT
- TRBJ2-1 - TRBV27 CASSFGQGAGASQFF TGTGCCAGCAGTTTCGGACAGGGCGCGGGGGCATCGCAGTTCTTC
- TRBJ2-7 TRBD2 TRBV11-3 CASSFGYGRSSYEQYF TGTGCCAGCAGCTTTGGGTACGGGAGGAGCTCCTACGAGCAGTACTTC
few TRBJ2-3 TRBD2 TRBV6-1 CASSIGTSGTDTQYF TGTGCCAGCAGTATAGGGACTAGTGGCACAGATACGCAGTATTTT
- TRBJ2-7 - TRBV28 CASAGSDEQYF TGTGCCAGCGCGGGATCGGACGAGCAGTACTTC
- TRBJ2-1 - TRBV27 CASLLGHINNEQFF TGTGCCAGTTTACTAGGCCACATAAACAATGAGCAGTTCTTC
- TRBJ2-2 - TRBV28 CASSFRNTGELFF TGTGCCAGCAGTTTTAGGAACACCGGGGAGCTGTTTTTT
few TRBJ1-2 - TRBV4-2 CASSQPGLGRGYTF TGTGCCAGCAGCCAACCGGGTTTGGGGCGCGGCTACACCTTC
- TRBJ1-2 TRBD1 TRBV29-1 CSVRTGADYGYTF TGCAGCGTGCGCACAGGGGCGGACTATGGCTACACCTTC
- TRBJ2-7 - TRBV7-6 CASSLVDTSSYEQYF TGTGCCAGCAGCTTAGTGGACACGAGCTCCTACGAGCAGTACTTC
- TRBJ2-3 - TRBV29-1 CSVKGILTDTQYF TGCAGCGTTAAGGGGATTCTCACAGATACGCAGTATTTT
- TRBJ2-1 TRBD2 TRBV7-6 CASSLTWTSVAEQFF TGTGCCAGCAGCTTAACCTGGACTAGCGTGGCTGAGCAGTTCTTC
once TRBJ1-3 - TRBV2 CASSETRSGNTIYF TGTGCCAGCAGCGAGACACGCTCTGGAAACACCATATATTTT
- TRBJ2-7 TRBD2 TRBV6-4 CASSDLVLRASGSLYEQYF TGTGCCAGCAGTGACTTAGTGCTCAGGGCTAGCGGGAGCCTCTACGAGCAGTACTTC
- TRBJ2-7 - TRBV7-8 CASSHGTGPYEQYF TGTGCCAGCAGCCACGGCACAGGGCCCTACGAGCAGTACTTC
- TRBJ2-7 TRBD2 TRBV2 CASSESSGRREQYF TGTGCCAGCAGTGAGTCTAGCGGGAGGCGGGAGCAGTACTTC
- TRBJ1-4 TRBD1 TRBV5-4 CASSADRGPEKLFF TGTGCCAGCAGCGCGGACAGGGGGCCTGAAAAACTGTTTTTT
- TRBJ2-1 - TRBV11-2 CASSSGGESYYNEQFF TGTGCCAGCAGCTCAGGAGGGGAGTCCTACTACAATGAGCAGTTCTTC
- TRBJ2-7 TRBD2 TRBV5-1 CASSPDVLAGAYEQYF TGCGCCAGCAGCCCGGATGTGCTAGCGGGAGCCTACGAGCAGTACTTC
- TRBJ1-2 - TRBV28 CASRPSGQTYTF TGTGCCAGCAGACCCTCCGGACAGACATACACCTTC